This T cell receptor (beta chain) was recorded in a study of T-cell reconstitution after alpha-beta-depleted transplantation in children. The junction had 11 bases not matched to a gene; V was cut back by 6 bases and J by 1 base. CDR1 LGHNT and CDR2 FRNRAP come from the germline V gene. This CDR3 comprises 16 residues. Preparing the TCRbeta library involved the use of unique molecular identifiers. TCRdb reprocessed the PCR reads with MiXCR, giving one entry per CDR3 protein. The table lists approximately 400,000 distinct CDR3 sequences, roughly 10% of them singletons. This specimen consisted of PBMCs from the stem cell graft donor, obtained from the stem cell graft. The chain carries TRBV12-5 and TRBJ2-5; 7 bases line up with TRBD1. This sequence was found in a human donor who donated a stem cell graft to a child with acute myeloid leukemia. CDR3 sequence (DNA): TGTGCTAGTGGCCCACCCGAGACAGGGACCCAAGAGACCCAGTACTTC. Its protein is CASGPPETGTQETQYF.